The rows below give T cell receptor beta chains drawn from one sample of a study of CD8 T cells in Susac syndrome. TCRdb passed the immunoSEQ multiplex PCR reads through MiXCR, listing each CDR3 protein once. Here the sample spans around 270,000 distinct CDR3 sequences, 85% being singletons. The sequenced sample consisted of CD8+ T cells from PBMCs. These TCRs come from a human donor with multiple sclerosis. Each CDR3 is given with its conserved first and last residue. D genes are given only for firm matches. Some rows mark clone size as missing; the rest say once, few, many or name a class of expanded clone.

size	V	D	J	DNA	CDR3
NA	TRBV4-1	NA	TRBJ1-2	TGCGCCAGCAGCCAAGGACAGGAAAGTCTCTATGGCTACACCTTC	CASSQGQESLYGYTF
NA	TRBV12-3/TRBV12-4	NA	TRBJ2-7	TGTGCCAGCAGTTTCCGGGCAGGGGTCTACGAGCAGTACTTC	CASSFRAGVYEQYF
once	TRBV19	TRBD2	TRBJ2-5	TGTGCCAGTAGTATAGGACTAGCGGGAGAGATAGTCCAAGAGACCCAGTACTTC	CASSIGLAGEIVQETQYF
NA	TRBV29-1	NA	TRBJ2-7	TGCAGCGTAACACTCCGGAACAGGGCACTCTACGAGCAGTACTTC	CSVTLRNRALYEQYF
NA	TRBV5-6	NA	TRBJ2-1	TGTGCCAGCAGCTTGGTGGGGGACTCCTACAATGAGCAGTTCTTC	CASSLVGDSYNEQFF
NA	TRBV29-1	TRBD2	TRBJ2-1	TGCAGCGTTCCAGCGGGAGTGTCCTACAATGAGCAGTTCTTC	CSVPAGVSYNEQFF
NA	TRBV27	TRBD1	TRBJ2-3	TGTGCCAGCAGTTGGGACAGGAGGCGTCTGGATACGCAGTATTTT	CASSWDRRRLDTQYF
NA	TRBV6-5	NA	TRBJ2-5	TGTGCCAGCAGTTACGATGGCAGGGATCAAGAGACCCAGTACTTC	CASSYDGRDQETQYF
NA	TRBV20-1	TRBD1	TRBJ2-7	TGCAGTGCTTGGGACAGGGGGCGATTAACTTACGAGCAGTACTTC	CSAWDRGRLTYEQYF
NA	TRBV27	TRBD1	TRBJ1-5	TGTGCCAGCAGTTCGGGACAGGGCTTATTTAGCAATCAGCCCCAGCATTTT	CASSSGQGLFSNQPQHF
NA	TRBV5-4	NA	TRBJ1-2	TGTGCCAGCAGCTTCGACGGTAACTATGGCTACACCTTC	CASSFDGNYGYTF
NA	TRBV4-3	NA	TRBJ2-7	TGCGCCAGCAGCCAAAGCGACAGGATCTACGAGCAGTACTTC	CASSQSDRIYEQYF
NA	TRBV4-3	TRBD2	TRBJ2-1	TGCGCCAGCAGCCAGGGGACTAGCGGACTTTACAATGAGCAGTTCTTC	CASSQGTSGLYNEQFF
once	TRBV7-9	NA	TRBJ1-2	TGTGCCAGCAGCTTACAGGGGCACTATGGCTACACCTTC	CASSLQGHYGYTF
NA	TRBV20-1	NA	TRBJ2-3	TGCAGTGCCAGGCCGGGACTTTACACAGATACGCAGTATTTT	CSARPGLYTDTQYF
NA	TRBV30	TRBD1	TRBJ1-4	TGTGCCTGGGCCGGGACAGCGGGTGAAAAACTGTTTTTT	CAWAGTAGEKLFF
NA	TRBV20-1	NA	TRBJ2-1	TGCAGTGCTAGGGGGAGGCTCTACAATGAGCAGTTCTTC	CSARGRLYNEQFF
few	TRBV6-5	NA	TRBJ2-1	TGTGCCAGCAGTTACGCGGCAGGAGACAATGAGCAGTTCTTC	CASSYAAGDNEQFF
NA	TRBV24-1	TRBD1	TRBJ2-1	TGTGCCACCAGTGATTTGGGGGACAGGGGTAATTGGGAGCAGTTCTTC	CATSDLGDRGNWEQFF
NA	TRBV12-3/TRBV12-4	NA	TRBJ2-5	TGTGCCAGCAGCCCCGGGCCCCAAGAGACCCAGTACTTC	CASSPGPQETQYF
NA	TRBV6-5	NA	TRBJ1-5	TGTGCCAGCAGTTTGGGGTTGGGGGCCAATCAGCCCCAGCATTTT	CASSLGLGANQPQHF
NA	TRBV5-6	NA	TRBJ2-7	TGTGCCAGCAGCTTACGGGACCACTACGAGCAGTACTTC	CASSLRDHYEQYF
NA	TRBV27	NA	TRBJ1-1	TGTGCCAGCAAGGAGGACCTGAACACTGAAGCTTTCTTT	CASKEDLNTEAFF
NA	TRBV4-3	NA	TRBJ2-7	TGCGCCAGCAGCCAAGTGGCTGGGAGGGAGCAGTACTTC	CASSQVAGREQYF
NA	TRBV18	NA	TRBJ1-1	TGTGCCAGCTCACCACCAGGGGATGGCACTGAAGCTTTCTTT	CASSPPGDGTEAFF